This T cell receptor (beta chain) was found in a study of human T cells and chemical hapten exposure. The overall study: The upper back received 0.01% DPC by patch testing, with results read at 6 days. General observations from the study: Versus controls, significantly more large CDR3 similarity clusters arose from expanded TCRs. DPC sensitization left the count of TCRs above 1 in 1000 unchanged.

TCRdb re-derived calls from the RACE reads in MiXCR, one entry per CDR3 protein. The table lists 250,000 or so distinct CDR3 sequences, about 9% of them singletons, with approximately 2.2% in the top ten. Described time point: pre-sensitization, week 0. The treatment here: therapeutic diphenylcyclopropenone sensitization with weekly scalp DPC. The study extracted total RNA from unfractionated whole blood. The CDR3 is 17 amino acids. Per germline, CDR1 SGHRS and CDR2 YFSETQ. The V gene end was trimmed by 1 base and the J gene end by 2 bases; junction bases not matched to a gene: 8. This clonotype has just a few counts. Its antigen is unknown.

The sequenced sample was whole blood, obtained in connection with sensitization to the hapten diphenylcyclopropenone (DPC). This TCR was sampled from a middle-aged woman with alopecia areata. Some clones in this sample may be carry-over from other donors' samples. V is TRBV5-1 and J is TRBJ1-5; 8 bases line up with TRBD1. CDR3 residues: CASSLTVTGVGNQPQHF. The CDR3 nucleotides read TGCGCCAGCAGCTTGACGGTGACAGGGGTTGGCAATCAGCCCCAGCATTTT.